The 15 T cell receptor beta chains presented below share a single source sample, sequenced in a study of cytomegalovirus exposure and HLA in healthy donors. With 60 Vbeta and 13 Jbeta primers, the PCR was carried out. Profiling relied on immunoSEQ multiplex PCR, and the TCRdb table lists in-frame clones only, not all of them. The data hold some 200,000 clones, with 80% to 85% observed a single time. Sequenced sample: PBMCs. Receptors were obtained from a woman aged 18-30 years in good health and CMV-seronegative.

V and J are TRBV28 and TRBJ2-1; 9 bases align to TRBD2. The CDR3 has 15 amino acids. CDR1 and CDR2 from the germline V gene are MDHEN and SYDVKM. After removal of 5 bases from V and 3 bases from J, the junction contained 5 bases not matched to a gene. The CDR3 spells CASSHGLARYNEQFF. The CDR3 DNA reads as TGTGCCAGCAGTCACGGACTAGCGCGCTACAATGAGCAGTTCTTC.

The rearrangement uses TRBV10-3 and TRBJ2-5; TRBD1 matches at 7 bases. The CDR3 loop spans 17 amino acids. Germline-derived CDR1 and CDR2 are ENHRY and SYGVKD. V shed 3 bases and J 0 bases; nucleotides not matched to a gene: 10. DNA of the CDR3: TGTGCCATCAGTGACCCCGGACAGGAGAACTACCAAGAGACCCAGTACTTC. Translation gives CAISDPGQENYQETQYF.

This chain connects TRBV6-5 to TRBJ2-6; D gene uncertain. CDR1 and CDR2 (germline): MNHEY, SVGAGI. Trimming stripped 7 bases from V and 6 bases from J, with 16 bases between. The CDR3 is 15 amino acids. This chain's CDR3 is CASTVGPVEANVLTF. DNA for the CDR3: TGTGCCAGCACCGTGGGCCCAGTCGAGGCCAACGTCCTGACTTTC.

This chain connects TRBV5-1 to TRBJ1-6; D may be TRBD1 (5 bases). Trimming took 0 bases from V and 9 from J, leaving 13 bases between them. Germline-derived CDR1 and CDR2 are SGHRS and YFSETQ. The CDR3 runs 15 residues. CDR3: CASSLEQGVGSPLHF. The CDR3, as DNA: TGCGCCAGCAGCTTGGAGCAGGGTGTGGGTTCACCCCTCCACTTT. Using reference TRBV5-1 and TRBJ1-6 for the parts outside the CDR3, the full variable domain is KAGVTQTPRYLIKTRGQQVTLSCSPISGHRSVSWYQQTPGQGLQFLFEYFSETQRNKGNFPGRFSGRQFSNSRSEMNVSTLELGDSALYLCASSLEQGVGSPLHFGNGTRLTVT.

A single count supports this clone. This sequence joins TRBV6-5 and TRBJ2-3, with 8 bases lining up with TRBD2. This CDR3 has 15 amino acids. Per the germline V gene, CDR1 is MNHEY and CDR2 is SVGAGI. The V gene end was trimmed by 6 bases and the J gene end by 6 bases; junction bases not matched to a gene: 11. The CDR3 loop is CASSIAGRGLDTQYF. CDR3 sequence (DNA): TGTGCCAGCAGCATAGCGGGACGCGGTTTGGATACGCAGTATTTT.

The chain uses TRBV11-2 and TRBJ2-7; perhaps TRBD1 as D (6 bases). The germline gives CDR1 SGHAT, CDR2 FQNNGV. V was cut by 3 bases and J by 3 bases, with 21 bases left in between. The CDR3 contains 17 residues. The CDR3 nucleotides read TGTGCCAGCAGCTTCCGAGACAGGACCGTACCCTACTACGAGCAGTACTTC. Translated, it gives CASSFRDRTVPYYEQYF.

The chain is built from TRBV6-5 and TRBJ2-2, with 7 bases lining up with TRBD1. With V trimmed by 2 bases and J by 5 bases, 5 bases remained unmatched. Germline V gene data show CDR1 as MNHEY and CDR2 as SVGAGI. The length of the CDR3 is 15 residues. The CDR3 sequence is CASSYTIQGTGELFF. The DNA for the CDR3 is TGTGCCAGCAGTTACACGATACAGGGGACCGGGGAGCTGTTTTTT.

In its sample, this clone was seen once. The chain is built from TRBV4-2 and TRBJ2-5; tentative D call: TRBD1 (6 bases). This CDR3 has 17 amino acids. Germline CDR1 LGHNA, CDR2 YNFKEQ. The V end lost 1 base, the J end lost 0 bases, and 15 bases lay between the germline ends. CDR3 nucleotide sequence: TGTGCCAGCAGCCAAGTCCTCGGGACACCGTACCAAGAGACCCAGTACTTC. Protein: CASSQVLGTPYQETQYF.

This clone was seen only once. This chain links TRBV9 with TRBJ2-3; no reliable D call. This CDR3 has 14 residues. V was trimmed by 0 bases and J by 1 base, leaving 6 bases between them. CDR1 SGDLS and CDR2 YYNGEE come from the germline V gene. The CDR3 nucleotides read TGTGCCAGCAGCGTAGTGGCAGGCACAGATACGCAGTATTTT. This codes for CASSVVAGTDTQYF.

The chain carries TRBV27 and TRBJ2-1; D possibly corresponds to TRBD2 (6 bases). The CDR3 is 15 amino acids. Germline CDR1 and CDR2: MNHEY and SMNVEV (reference sequence). V was trimmed by 10 bases and J by 3 bases, leaving 19 bases between them. CDR3 coding DNA: TGTGCCACCGCAAAACTAGCTGTCAACTACAATGAGCAGTTCTTC. Amino acid sequence: CATAKLAVNYNEQFF.

This chain connects TRBV27 to TRBJ2-1, with 10 bases fitting TRBD2. The CDR3 loop spans 16 amino acids. Germline values: CDR1 MNHEY, CDR2 SMNVEV (reference sequence). V was pared by 3 bases and J by 4 bases, with 6 bases of the junction left unmatched. This chain's CDR3 is CASSFAWTSGYNEQFF. The CDR3 bases are TGTGCCAGCAGTTTCGCTTGGACTAGCGGTTACAATGAGCAGTTCTTC.

The chain joins TRBV6-6 to TRBJ1-2; D not resolved. Trimming removed 5 bases at V and 3 bases at J, with 10 bases between. CDR1 is MNHNY and CDR2 is SVGAGI in the germline V gene (reference sequence). The CDR3 totals 13 residues. The CDR3 DNA reads TGTGCCAGCAGTCCCCGGTCCGACTATGGCTACACCTTC. Amino acids: CASSPRSDYGYTF.

The chain couples TRBV6-4 to TRBJ2-1; 12 bases match TRBD2. Trimming cost V 3 bases and J 9 bases; bases outside gene matches: 12. The germline V gene has CDR1 MRHNA and CDR2 SNTAGT. The CDR3 extends over 17 amino acids. DNA of the CDR3: TGTGCCAGCAGTGATCGAGGACTAGCGGGACGGGGCGGTGAGCAGTTCTTC. Its protein is CASSDRGLAGRGGEQFF.

V and J are TRBV6-5 and TRBJ1-1; D perhaps matches TRBD1 (6 bases). Between the trimmed V and J ends, which lost 1 base and 1 base, there was a span of 10 bases. Germline CDR1 is MNHEY and CDR2 is SVGAGI. The CDR3 length is 15 residues. The CDR3 region has the DNA TGTGCCAGCAGTTACTGGCGGGGGCGGAACACTGAAGCTTTCTTT. This codes for CASSYWRGRNTEAFF.

This chain uses TRBV19 with TRBJ2-1; 10 bases are a match to TRBD2. CDR1 is LNHDA and CDR2 is SQIVND in the germline V gene (reference sequence). The length of the CDR3 is 16 residues. The J segment lost 9 bases and the V segment lost 5 bases, leaving 13 bases of the junction unmatched. The CDR3 loop is CASSLSGGASSVEQFF. The CDR3 coding sequence is TGTGCCAGTAGTCTCAGCGGGGGGGCAAGTTCAGTTGAGCAGTTCTTC.